Sequencing of this T cell receptor (beta chain) was carried out in a study of blood T cell repertoires in COVID-19. Study-wide context: Spain, Italy and the United States supplied samples that represented acute and convalescent COVID-19. Nucleic acid was either cDNA or gDNA, and it came from T cells, B-cell-depleted T cells, or PBMCs.

The V end was cut by 1 base, the J end by 7 bases, with 7 bases between. This CDR3 spans 12 amino acids. Germline V gene sequence: CDR1 WSHSY, CDR2 SAAADI. Per the authors' pipeline: Amplified reference gene primers provided the basis for estimating nucleated cell counts. Clones were read by immunoSEQ multiplex PCR, and TCRdb kept only the in-frame ones, dropping some. That table gives V, J and clone size, and the DNA gave D and trimming. The sample carries more than 95,000 clones, around 90% recorded once. The sequenced material came from peripheral blood. The rearrangement joins TRBV10-2 to TRBJ1-1; D may be TRBD1 (5 bases). This TCR came from a human donor in a cohort sampled during active COVID-19. The CDR3 protein is CASSEWRGEAFF. The DNA of the CDR3 is TGCGCCAGCAGTGAGTGGAGGGGTGAAGCTTTCTTT.